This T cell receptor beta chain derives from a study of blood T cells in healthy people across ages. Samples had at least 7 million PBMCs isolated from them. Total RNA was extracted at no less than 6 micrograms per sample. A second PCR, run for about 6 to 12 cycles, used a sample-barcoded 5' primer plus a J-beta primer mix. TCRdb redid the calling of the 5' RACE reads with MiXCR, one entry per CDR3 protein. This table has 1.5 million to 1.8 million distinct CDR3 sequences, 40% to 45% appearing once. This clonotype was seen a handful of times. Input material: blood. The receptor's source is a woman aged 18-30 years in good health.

CDR3 nucleotides: TGCGCCAGCAGCCAAGATGACAGGGGGCTCCAAGAGACCCAGTACTTC. This codes for CASSQDDRGLQETQYF. The gene calls are TRBV4-1 and TRBJ2-5; the match to TRBD1 covers 10 bases. The CDR3 runs to 16 residues. V lost 0 bases, J lost 1 base, and 2 bases stayed unmatched. Germline CDR1 and CDR2: MGHRA and YSYEKL.